These 24 T cell receptor beta chains share one sample of origin, sequenced in a study of OX40 agonist ivuxolimab in advanced cancers. Here immunoSEQ multiplex PCR was the method, and the copy in TCRdb shows in-frame clones only, minus some. The sample gives under 90,000 clones, 90% of which show up once; about 1.7% is in the top ten. Sample: CD4+ or CD8+ T cells sorted from blood, taken in a trial of the OX40 agonist ivuxolimab. The receptors originated from an adult with an advanced solid tumor such as melanoma, head and neck, liver or kidney cancer.

The rearrangement joins TRBV9 to TRBJ2-3; 10 bases are shared with TRBD2. The CDR3 runs 18 residues. Trimming took 0 bases from V and 2 from J; bases not matched to a gene: 9. Germline assignment: CDR1 SGDLS and CDR2 YYNGEE. Here the CDR3 DNA reads TGTGCCAGCAGCGTAGAGGCTAGCGGGAGCACCCACACAGATACGCAGTATTTT. Protein product: CASSVEASGSTHTDTQYF.

The chain couples TRBV4-1 to TRBJ1-2; D remains unclear. V gave up 4 bases and J gave up 3 bases, with 12 bases separating them. In germline, CDR1 is MGHRA, CDR2 YSYEKL. The CDR3 spans 14 residues. CDR3 in amino acids: CASSPGPAYYGYTF. The DNA of the CDR3 is TGCGCCAGCAGCCCCGGGCCAGCCTACTATGGCTACACCTTC.

The chain joins TRBV25-1 to TRBJ1-4; D is perhaps TRBD1 (6 bases). CDR3 length: 17 amino acids. V shed 8 bases and J shed 3 bases, with 22 bases lying between them. Germline CDR1 reads MGHDK; CDR2 reads SYGVNS. The CDR3 loop is CASQPAFRGGPNEKLFF. The CDR3 DNA follows: TGTGCCAGCCAACCTGCCTTTAGGGGGGGACCTAATGAAAAACTGTTTTTT.

This rearrangement joins TRBV27 to TRBJ1-2, with TRBD1 matching over 9 bases. Per germline, CDR1 MNHEY and CDR2 SMNVEV (reference sequence). V lost 6 bases, J lost 7 bases, and 6 bases stayed unmatched. CDR3 length: 13 amino acids. CDR3 in amino acids: CASRPQGAAGYTF. CDR3 nucleotide sequence: TGTGCCAGCAGGCCACAGGGGGCCGCTGGCTACACCTTC.

This chain connects TRBV28 to TRBJ1-4; TRBD1 aligns across 7 bases. Germline CDR1 and CDR2: MDHEN and SYDVKM. J lost 8 bases, V lost 1 base, and 19 bases had no gene match. The CDR3 runs to 19 residues. This CDR3 reads CASSLYGEYKGASREKLFF. The DNA for the CDR3 is TGTGCCAGCAGTTTATACGGCGAATATAAGGGGGCAAGTCGAGAAAAACTGTTTTTT.

Here the CDR3 reads CASSFRDIGTDTQYF. CDR3 in DNA: TGTGCCAGCAGTTTCCGGGACATCGGCACAGATACGCAGTATTTT. This rearrangement joins TRBV27 to TRBJ2-3; a weak D match, TRBD1 (6 bases). Trimming pared 3 bases from V and 1 base from J, leaving 11 bases between. The CDR3 contains 15 residues. From germline, CDR1 is MNHEY and CDR2 SMNVEV (reference sequence).

V usage is TRBV7-2 and J usage is TRBJ2-7; 7 bases are shared with TRBD2. Germline CDR1 reads SGHTA; CDR2 reads FQGNSA. The ends lost 1 base at V and 2 bases at J; junction bases unmatched: 8. This CDR3 comprises 16 residues. The CDR3 region is CASSLGLPAGAYEQYF. The CDR3 DNA sequence: TGTGCCAGCAGCTTAGGGCTTCCGGCGGGAGCCTACGAGCAGTACTTC.

V usage is TRBV10-2 and J usage is TRBJ1-1, with 9 bases lining up with TRBD1. Per the germline V gene, CDR1 is WSHSY and CDR2 is SAAADI. This CDR3 is built from 15 residues. The trim removed 4 bases at V and 11 bases at J, leaving 14 bases unmatched. The CDR3: CASSGFDRGKVRAFF. CDR3 DNA: TGCGCCAGCAGTGGCTTCGACAGGGGGAAGGTACGGGCTTTCTTT.

This chain connects TRBV11-2 to TRBJ1-2; D remains unclear. Trimming took 1 base from V and 8 from J, leaving 14 bases between them. The CDR3 contains 14 residues. The germline V gene has CDR1 SGHAT and CDR2 FQNNGV. The CDR3 DNA sequence: TGTGCCAGCAGCTTAGGTCCAGGCTATGGGGGCTACACCTTC. This translates into CASSLGPGYGGYTF.

V usage is TRBV7-2 and J usage is TRBJ2-5; D remains unclear. The CDR3 contains 18 residues. Trimming stripped 5 bases from V and 4 bases from J, with 26 bases between. Germline-derived CDR1 and CDR2 are SGHTA and FQGNSA. CDR3 loop: CASSPRIGSRDLGETQYF. For the CDR3, the DNA is TGTGCCAGCAGCCCCCGGATTGGGTCTAGGGATTTGGGAGAGACCCAGTACTTC.

This rearrangement joins TRBV28 to TRBJ2-1; 13 nucleotides match TRBD2. The CDR3 runs 15 residues. Germline V gives CDR1 MDHEN, CDR2 SYDVKM. V dropped 0 bases and J dropped 8; count of bases not matched to a gene: 1. The CDR3 bases are TGTGCCAGCAGTTTATGGACTAGCGGGAGGTATGAGCAGTTCTTC. This codes for CASSLWTSGRYEQFF.

V is TRBV5-4 and J is TRBJ2-1; TRBD2 matches at 8 bases. Germline-derived CDR1 and CDR2 are SGHNT and YYREEE (reference sequence). Trimming at V came to 3 bases and at J to 0 bases, leaving 2 bases not matched to a gene. This CDR3 has 15 residues. CDR3 protein: CASSSGTSSYNEQFF. Written as DNA, the CDR3 is TGTGCCAGCAGCTCCGGGACTAGCTCCTACAATGAGCAGTTCTTC.

The chain has TRBV28 and TRBJ1-2; 8 positions match TRBD1. The J segment lost 3 bases and the V segment lost 8 bases, leaving 8 bases of the junction unmatched. The CDR3 sequence is 14 residues long. From germline, CDR1 is MDHEN and CDR2 SYDVKM. CDR3 region: CASEGTGTYYGYTF. CDR3 nucleotides: TGTGCCAGCGAGGGGACAGGAACCTACTATGGCTACACCTTC.

This clone was counted once. The chain couples TRBV7-8 to TRBJ1-2, with 7 nucleotides matching TRBD1. The V gene end was trimmed by 1 base and the J gene end by 7 bases; junction bases not matched to a gene: 9. CDR1 is SGHVS, CDR2 FQNEAQ, per germline. The CDR3 sequence is 15 residues long. The CDR3 sequence: CASSLEWGGGGGYTF. DNA for the CDR3: TGTGCCAGCAGCTTAGAATGGGGAGGGGGCGGTGGCTACACCTTC.

This clone has a handful of counts. The chain has TRBV27 and TRBJ2-7; possibly TRBD2 for D (6 bases). The CDR3 spans 13 residues. CDR1 and CDR2 (germline): MNHEY, SMNVEV (reference sequence). V lost 2 bases and J 3 bases, leaving 8 bases between the germline ends. CDR3 sequence reads: CASSLQGGYEQYF. Here the CDR3 DNA reads TGTGCCAGCAGTTTACAGGGAGGCTACGAGCAGTACTTC.

This clone has just one count. The rearrangement links TRBV6-5 to TRBJ1-2; tentatively, D is TRBD1 (5 bases). Trimming took off 6 bases at V and 4 bases at J, with 12 bases between the two ends. The CDR3 has 13 amino acids. The germline V gene encodes CDR1 MNHEY and CDR2 SVGAGI. The CDR3 coding sequence is TGTGCCAGCAGGCCTTGGGACGGCTATGGCTACACCTTC. Amino acids: CASRPWDGYGYTF.

Remarks on this clone: Given the absence of the conserved phenylalanine or tryptophan at the CDR3 end, a read error is likely. The limits of the CDR3 on the DNA are not certain, so only TCRdb's listed CDR3 is given. This chain joins TRBV30 and TRBJ1-1. Including both end residues, the CDR3 is 13 amino acids long. Germline V CDR1 and CDR2: GTSNPN, SVGIG (reference sequence). The CDR3 protein is CAWSSTPGGASGC.

V usage is TRBV5-8 and J usage is TRBJ2-1, with unresolved D. Germline values: CDR1 SGHTS, CDR2 YDEGEE. Trimming shortened V by 3 bases and J by 7 bases, and 14 bases separated the two germline ends. CDR3 size: 14 residues. The CDR3 protein is CASSSSFAHNEQFF. CDR3 bases: TGTGCCAGCAGCTCCAGTTTCGCCCATAATGAGCAGTTCTTC.

This sequence joins TRBV7-2 and TRBJ2-7; either TRBD1 or TRBD2 may fit D (5 bases each). Germline V gene sequence: CDR1 SGHTA, CDR2 FQGNSA. V lost 4 bases to trimming and J lost 0 bases, with 13 bases between them. CDR3 length equals 15 residues. CDR3 sequence (DNA): TGTGCCAGCAGCTCCCTCCCAGGGACCTCCTACGAGCAGTACTTC. Protein product: CASSSLPGTSYEQYF.

The V and J genes are TRBV5-6 and TRBJ2-1; D call uncertain. V lost 4 bases and J 5 bases, leaving 16 bases between the germline ends. The germline gives CDR1 SGHDT, CDR2 YYEEEE. This CDR3 has 15 amino acids. Here the CDR3 DNA reads TGTGCCAGCAGCCCCGAAATAGTTATGGACAATGAGCAGTTCTTC. It yields the protein CASSPEIVMDNEQFF.

This clone was seen once. The chain recombines TRBV6-6 with TRBJ1-2; D gene unclear. CDR3 length: 13 residues. Trimming left V 2 bases short and J 6 bases short, with 10 bases between. CDR1 is MNHNY, CDR2 SVGAGI, per germline (reference sequence). The CDR3 coding sequence is TGTGCCAGCAGTTACATTTTAGGAGATGGCTACACCTTC. Its translation: CASSYILGDGYTF.

There are a few counts of this clone. This chain uses TRBV2 with TRBJ2-1, with a possible D match to TRBD1 (6 bases). Germline CDR1 SNHLY, CDR2 FYNNEI. The length of the CDR3 is 16 residues. The V gene lost 2 bases and the J gene lost 4 bases, with 15 bases spanning the gap. CDR3 nucleotide sequence: TGTGCCAGCAGTGAAAGAGGACAGTCCTTTTACAATGAGCAGTTCTTC. It encodes CASSERGQSFYNEQFF.

The genes are TRBV18 and TRBJ2-7, with TRBD1 matching 11 bases. The V segment lost 2 bases and the J segment 2 bases; nucleotides outside the gene matches: 8. CDR3 size: 17 residues. Germline loops: CDR1 KGHSH, CDR2 LQKENI. The CDR3 sequence is CASSPRGTGGPTYEQYF. CDR3 nucleotide sequence: TGTGCCAGCTCACCAAGAGGGACAGGGGGGCCCACCTACGAGCAGTACTTC.

The rearrangement uses TRBV28 and TRBJ1-5; D remains unclear. This CDR3 has 16 residues. Deletions cut 3 bases from V and 1 base from J, with 13 bases between. Germline-derived CDR1 and CDR2 are MDHEN and SYDVKM. CDR3 nucleotides: TGTGCCAGCAGTTTTTTCCTCGCTAAAAGCAATCAGCCCCAGCATTTT. Translating it yields CASSFFLAKSNQPQHF.